The 27 T cell receptor beta chains presented below share a single source sample, sequenced in a study of T cell responses to AZD1222 COVID-19 vaccine. TCRdb keeps only in-frame clones here, not all; method: immunoSEQ multiplex PCR. The repertoire consists of approximately 89,000 clones, with 75% to 95% occurring once and the leading ten covering 11%. This specimen was peripheral blood, taken 28 days after the second AZD1222 dose. These receptor sequences come from an adult who received the AZD1222 COVID-19 vaccine.

This chain connects TRBV15 to TRBJ2-7; D possibly matches TRBD1 or TRBD2 (5 bases each). Trimming removed 3 bases at V and 9 bases at J, with 15 bases between. Germline V gene sequence: CDR1 LNHNV, CDR2 YYDKDF (reference sequence). CDR3 length: 13 residues. This CDR3 reads CATSRAGTDGQYF. In DNA form, the CDR3 reads TGTGCCACCAGCAGGGCAGGGACCGACGGGCAGTACTTC.

V usage is TRBV5-1 and J usage is TRBJ2-6; D is uncertain. The germline V gene has CDR1 SGHRS and CDR2 YFSETQ. The CDR3 is made up of 16 amino acids. The V end was cut by 0 bases, the J end by 1 base, with 8 bases between. This CDR3 is CASSLVGTSGANVLTF. The CDR3 coding sequence is TGCGCCAGCAGCTTGGTAGGTACTTCTGGGGCCAACGTCCTGACTTTC.

This clone was counted once. The V gene is TRBV9, the J gene TRBJ2-7, with 7 bases matching TRBD1. CDR3 length equals 15 residues. V was pared by 4 bases and J by 6 bases, with 13 bases of the junction left unmatched. Germline lookup yields CDR1 SGDLS and CDR2 YYNGEE. Here the CDR3 reads CASSPRQGSLVEQYF. The CDR3 nucleotides are TGTGCCAGCAGCCCCCGACAGGGCTCTCTCGTCGAGCAGTACTTC.

CDR3 bases: TGTGCCAGCAGATACGGACAGGGGGCCTTTGAAGCTTTCTTT. This translates into CASRYGQGAFEAFF. The chain couples TRBV27 to TRBJ1-1; 11 nucleotides match TRBD1. The CDR3 runs 14 residues. The germline V gene has CDR1 MNHEY and CDR2 SMNVEV (reference sequence). Trimming cost V 6 bases and J 7 bases; bases outside gene matches: 7.

The chain recombines TRBV12-3 or TRBV12-4 with TRBJ1-2; D is perhaps TRBD1 (6 bases). This CDR3 is built from 13 residues. V was cut by 4 bases and J by 1 base, with 7 bases left in between. Here the CDR3 reads CASSWTDNYGYTF. The CDR3, as DNA: TGTGCCAGCAGTTGGACAGATAACTATGGCTACACCTTC.

This chain links TRBV23-1 with TRBJ1-2, with TRBD1 matching 9 bases. TRBV23-1 is assigned to the ORF class and has an uncertain function. This CDR3 is built from 14 residues. V shed 3 bases, J shed 6 bases, and the junction held 5 bases outside the gene matches. CDR3 bases: TGCGCCAGCAGTCACCGTACAGGGGGCAATGGCTACACCTTC. Amino acids: CASSHRTGGNGYTF.

The V and J genes are TRBV5-1 and TRBJ2-3; no firm D call. Deletions cut 0 bases from V and 6 bases from J, with 11 bases between. Germline CDR1 SGHRS, CDR2 YFSETQ. CDR3 size: 14 residues. The CDR3 DNA reads TGCGCCAGCAGCTTGGCTTCCCCGGAGGATACGCAGTATTTT. Translation gives CASSLASPEDTQYF.

The rearrangement joins TRBV7-9 to TRBJ1-4, with D maybe TRBD1 (5 bases). CDR1 is SEHNR, CDR2 FQNEAQ, per germline (reference sequence). The CDR3 spans 15 residues. The V end was cut by 5 bases, the J end by 0 bases, with 10 bases between. The chain's CDR3 is CASSPRGTTNEKLFF. The CDR3 DNA sequence: TGTGCCAGCAGCCCTCGGGGGACAACTAATGAAAAACTGTTTTTT.

This chain connects TRBV29-1 to TRBJ1-2, with 10 bases lining up with TRBD1. This CDR3 comprises 13 residues. Germline V lookup: CDR1 SQVTM, CDR2 ANQGSEA. The V segment lost 4 bases and the J segment 8 bases; nucleotides outside the gene matches: 7. The CDR3 sequence: CSVGGDRGGGYTF. The CDR3, as DNA: TGCAGCGTTGGTGGGGACAGGGGAGGAGGCTACACCTTC.

Of note for this clone: The junction departs from germline at one end; a sequencing error may be responsible. V and J are TRBV7-7 and TRBJ2-2; no clear D gene. This CDR3 contains 14 residues. Germline V lookup: CDR1 SSHAT, CDR2 FNYEAQ (reference sequence). CDR3 DNA sequence: TGTGCTAGCAGCTTAGGGTTCAACACCGGGGAGCTGTTTTTT. It encodes CASSLGFNTGELFF.

The chain carries TRBV2 and TRBJ1-1; 9 nucleotides agree with TRBD1. From germline, CDR1 is SNHLY and CDR2 FYNNEI. The CDR3 has 18 residues. The V and J ends lost 5 bases and 5 bases, in that order; junction bases with no gene match: 18. The CDR3 is CASSKDRGYGNFRTEAFF. For the CDR3, the DNA is TGTGCCAGCAGTAAAGACAGGGGGTACGGTAACTTTAGGACTGAAGCTTTCTTT.

The chain is built from TRBV5-4 and TRBJ1-1; tentative D call: TRBD1 (5 bases). CDR3 size: 14 residues. Looked up from germline, CDR1 is SGHNT and CDR2 is YYREEE (reference sequence). The V gene lost 3 bases and the J gene lost 6 bases, with 15 bases spanning the gap. In DNA form, the CDR3 reads TGTGCCAGCAGCTATGAGGGGCTGGCAGCTGAAGCTTTCTTT. The encoded protein is CASSYEGLAAEAFF.

The chain carries TRBV6-6 and TRBJ1-1; D gene ambiguous. V gave up 8 bases and J gave up 8 bases, with 21 bases separating them. The CDR3 is 14 amino acids. Germline CDR1 is MNHNY and CDR2 is SVGAGI (reference sequence). The CDR3 protein is CASYPSGRMPEAFF. CDR3 DNA: TGTGCCAGCTATCCTAGTGGGAGGATGCCCGAAGCTTTCTTT.

The count of this clone is one. The chain couples TRBV5-5 to TRBJ2-1; TRBD2 matches at 10 bases. Germline values: CDR1 SGHKS, CDR2 YYEKEE (reference sequence). J lost 5 bases, V lost 5 bases, and 7 bases had no gene match. The CDR3 covers 15 residues. In DNA, the CDR3 is TGTGCCAGCAGTTCCCTAGCGGGAGTAGACAATGAGCAGTTCTTC. As protein: CASSSLAGVDNEQFF.

The genes are TRBV10-1 and TRBJ2-3; D might be TRBD2 (6 bases). CDR1 WNHNN and CDR2 SYGVQD come from the germline V gene (reference sequence). Trimming removed 3 bases at V and 8 bases at J, with 12 bases between. CDR3 length equals 13 residues. The CDR3 loop reads CASSEGGAGTQYF. CDR3 in DNA: TGCGCCAGCAGTGAAGGAGGGGCGGGTACGCAGTATTTT.

The chain recombines TRBV4-2 with TRBJ1-5, with D unclear. The length of the CDR3 is 13 residues. Germline values: CDR1 LGHNA, CDR2 YNFKEQ. The germline V and J ends were trimmed by 0 bases and 5 bases, with 5 bases remaining between them. The CDR3 sequence: CASSQDYDQPQHF. The DNA of the CDR3 is TGTGCCAGCAGCCAAGATTATGATCAGCCCCAGCATTTT.

V usage is TRBV11-3 and J usage is TRBJ1-1; the match to TRBD1 covers 7 bases. The CDR3 totals 14 residues. The J segment lost 5 bases and the V segment lost 5 bases, leaving 8 bases of the junction unmatched. Germline CDR1 reads SGHNT; CDR2 reads YENEEA. CDR3 in amino acids: CASSPEGASTEAFF. CDR3 in DNA: TGTGCCAGCAGCCCAGAGGGGGCTTCGACTGAAGCTTTCTTT.

The V gene is TRBV30, the J gene TRBJ1-6; 9 bases align to TRBD1. With V trimmed by 2 bases and J by 10 bases, 6 bases remained unmatched. Per germline, CDR1 GTSNPN and CDR2 SVGIG (reference sequence). The CDR3 extends over 14 amino acids. As DNA, the CDR3 is TGTGCCTGGAGTCCGGGACAGGGTGGCTCACCCCTCCACTTT. Translating gives CAWSPGQGGSPLHF.

This chain links TRBV21-1 with TRBJ1-5. TRBV21-1 is a recognized pseudogene. The CDR3 has 17 residues. CDR3 in DNA: TGTGCCAGCAGCAAAGCAGAATCGATACGGCGGGGTCAGCCCCAGCATTTT. It encodes CASSKAESIRRGQPQHF.

This clone was observed at least ten times. The chain combines TRBV11-2 with TRBJ2-6, with D tentatively TRBD1 or TRBD2 (6 bases each). This CDR3 contains 19 residues. Germline values: CDR1 SGHAT, CDR2 FQNNGV. V lost 5 bases and J lost 0, with 20 bases in between. In DNA, the CDR3 is TGTGCCAGCAGCCAAAGGGGGGCAGGGATCTCCTCTGGGGCCAACGTCCTGACTTTC. Protein: CASSQRGAGISSGANVLTF.

This clone was detected once. The J gene is TRBJ1-1, the V gene TRBV5-1, with D hard to call. Looked up from germline, CDR1 is SGHRS and CDR2 is YFSETQ. The ends were cut back, 4 bases at V and 1 base at J, with 8 bases in the middle. This CDR3 comprises 13 residues. This CDR3 reads CASSPERNTEAFF. In DNA form, the CDR3 reads TGCGCCAGCAGCCCTGAGAGGAACACTGAAGCTTTCTTT.

The V call is TRBV12-5, the J call TRBJ2-5; D is ambiguous. This CDR3 has 15 amino acids. With 7 bases removed from V and 0 bases from J, the gap between germline ends came to 15 bases. Germline V CDR1 and CDR2: LGHNT, FRNRAP. In DNA, the CDR3 is TGTGCTAGTGCCCTTACGAAGGGTAACCAAGAGACCCAGTACTTC. Its protein product is CASALTKGNQETQYF.

The rearrangement uses TRBV30 and TRBJ1-2; TRBD1 matches at 8 bases. Unmatched junction bases numbered 16, after V lost 3 bases and J lost 4 bases. The CDR3 has 17 residues. Germline CDR1 and CDR2: GTSNPN and SVGIG (reference sequence). CDR3 coding DNA: TGTGCCTGGAGAGACTTAGGGACGGCTGGACAGGGCTATGGCTACACCTTC. As protein: CAWRDLGTAGQGYGYTF.

The rearrangement joins TRBV19 to TRBJ1-2, with unresolved D. The V end lost 5 bases, the J end lost 4 bases, and 11 bases lay between the germline ends. The CDR3 sequence is 13 residues long. Germline lookup yields CDR1 LNHDA and CDR2 SQIVND (reference sequence). The CDR3 reads CASSGQLVYGYTF. For the CDR3, the DNA is TGTGCCAGTAGTGGCCAGCTAGTCTATGGCTACACCTTC.

This clone occurred once. The gene calls are TRBV2 and TRBJ2-1, with TRBD1 matching 10 bases. Germline CDR1 reads SNHLY; CDR2 reads FYNNEI. The CDR3 contains 18 residues. V shed 6 bases, J shed 6 bases, and the junction held 17 bases outside the gene matches. CDR3 protein: CASSLYLRRDRGGNEQFF. CDR3 coding DNA: TGTGCCAGCAGCCTATATTTGCGCCGGGACAGGGGAGGCAATGAGCAGTTCTTC.

This sequence joins TRBV28 and TRBJ1-1; no clear D gene. CDR1 is MDHEN and CDR2 is SYDVKM in the germline V gene. Trimming cost V 7 bases and J 7 bases, with 16 bases left between them. The CDR3 runs to 13 residues. The CDR3 here is CASTIRADFEAFF. CDR3 DNA sequence: TGTGCCAGCACCATTAGGGCCGACTTTGAAGCTTTCTTT.

This chain joins TRBV5-1 and TRBJ2-7; 9 nucleotides agree with TRBD1. V shed 4 bases and J 2 bases; nucleotides not matched to a gene: 7. The CDR3 has 15 residues. Germline-derived CDR1 and CDR2 are SGHRS and YFSETQ. CDR3 sequence reads: CASSGVGDRAYEQYF. The CDR3 coding sequence is TGCGCCAGCAGCGGGGTAGGGGACAGGGCCTACGAGCAGTACTTC.